This T cell receptor beta chain was obtained from a study of T cell responses to AZD1222 COVID-19 vaccine. The table came from immunoSEQ multiplex PCR; TCRdb's copy has only in-frame clones and leaves some out. Here the sample spans some 150,000 clones, 88% being singletons. The TCR originated in an adult in good health. Sequencing used peripheral blood, obtained on day 0 of AZD1222 vaccination.

CDR3 protein: CASSPGQGQDTIYF. CDR3 DNA: TGTGCCAGCTCACCAGGACAGGGGCAAGACACCATATATTTT. V is TRBV18 and J is TRBJ1-3, with 9 bases fitting TRBD1. Germline V gene data show CDR1 as KGHSH and CDR2 as LQKENI. Trimming cost V 2 bases and J 8 bases; bases outside gene matches: 4. CDR3 length: 14 residues.